A single count supports the clone carrying this T cell receptor (beta chain). CDR3 and TCR beta VDJ profiling relied on a genomic DNA template. TCRdb used MiXCR to reprocess the reads, holding one entry per CDR3 protein. The sample includes roughly 40,000 distinct CDR3 sequences, 65% to 70% of them seen just once. The data derive from a study of CD8+CD57+ T cells in acquired aplastic anemia. Across the study: Sequencing produced an average of about 10.8 million reads per healthy donor for CD4+ cells.

The TCR was taken from a human donor in good health, serving as a control. Sequenced: sorted CD4+, CD8+, or CD8+CD57+ T cells (not recorded which) from PBMCs.

The CDR3: CSVDEELNTEAFF. In DNA form, the CDR3 reads TGCAGCGTTGACGAGGAGCTGAACACTGAAGCTTTCTTT. The chain uses TRBV29-1 and TRBJ1-1; D not certain. This CDR3 is 13 amino acids long. Trimming took 3 bases from V and 0 from J, leaving 8 bases between them. CDR1 and CDR2 (germline): SQVTM, ANQGSEA.